This T cell receptor beta chain stems from a study of cytomegalovirus exposure and HLA in healthy donors. Repertoires were generated with immunoSEQ multiplex PCR, while TCRdb's copy carries only in-frame clones and drops some. Of around 60,000 clones in the sample, roughly nine tenths are singletons; the top ten hold 0.85% to 1.2%. This clone showed up just a few times. Its antigen remains unknown. The donors were part of the validation cohort, which consisted of about 120 subjects and was separate from the first cohort of about 670 subjects. Study-level results: Researchers reported that a few CMV-associated chains were confirmed in vitro as CMV antigen-specific. Rare TCR sequences dominated, though some public TCRs recurred in many donors.

Germline V CDR1 and CDR2: SGDLS, YYNGEE. V gave up 0 bases and J gave up 6 bases, with 13 bases separating them. The CDR3 is made up of 14 amino acids. The genes are TRBV9 and TRBJ2-7, with a possible D match to TRBD1 (5 bases). This clonotype was sampled from a man younger than 35 in good health and CMV-seronegative. Sequenced: PBMCs. The CDR3 here is CASSVEGQAIEQYF. The DNA of the CDR3 is TGTGCCAGCAGCGTAGAGGGGCAGGCCATCGAGCAGTACTTC.